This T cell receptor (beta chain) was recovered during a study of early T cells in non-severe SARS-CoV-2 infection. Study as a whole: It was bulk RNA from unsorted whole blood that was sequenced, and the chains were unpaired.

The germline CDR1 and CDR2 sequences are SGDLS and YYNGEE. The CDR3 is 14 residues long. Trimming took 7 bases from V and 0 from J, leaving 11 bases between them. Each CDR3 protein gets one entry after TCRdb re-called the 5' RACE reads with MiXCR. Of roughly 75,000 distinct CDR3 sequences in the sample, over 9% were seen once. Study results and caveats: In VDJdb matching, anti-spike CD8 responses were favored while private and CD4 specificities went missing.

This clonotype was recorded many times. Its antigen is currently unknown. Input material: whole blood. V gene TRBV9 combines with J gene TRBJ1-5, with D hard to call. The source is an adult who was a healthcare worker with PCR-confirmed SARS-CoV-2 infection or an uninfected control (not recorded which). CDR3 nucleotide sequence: TGTGCCAGCGGCCAGGCTGATAGCAATCAGCCCCAGCATTTT. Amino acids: CASGQADSNQPQHF.